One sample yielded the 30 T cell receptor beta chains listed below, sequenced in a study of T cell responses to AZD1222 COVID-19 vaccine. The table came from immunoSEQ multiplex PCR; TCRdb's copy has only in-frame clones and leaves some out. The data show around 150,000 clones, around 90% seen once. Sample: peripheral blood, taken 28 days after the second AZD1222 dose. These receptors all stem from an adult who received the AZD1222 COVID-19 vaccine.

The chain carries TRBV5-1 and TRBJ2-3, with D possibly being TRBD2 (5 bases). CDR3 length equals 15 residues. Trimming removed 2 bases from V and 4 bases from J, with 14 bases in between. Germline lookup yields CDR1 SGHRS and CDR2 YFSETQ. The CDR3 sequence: CASSFGGIAPDTQYF. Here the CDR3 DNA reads TGCGCCAGCAGCTTTGGAGGCATCGCGCCAGATACGCAGTATTTT. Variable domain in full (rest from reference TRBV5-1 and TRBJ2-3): KAGVTQTPRYLIKTRGQQVTLSCSPISGHRSVSWYQQTPGQGLQFLFEYFSETQRNKGNFPGRFSGRQFSNSRSEMNVSTLELGDSALYLCASSFGGIAPDTQYFGPGTRLTVL.

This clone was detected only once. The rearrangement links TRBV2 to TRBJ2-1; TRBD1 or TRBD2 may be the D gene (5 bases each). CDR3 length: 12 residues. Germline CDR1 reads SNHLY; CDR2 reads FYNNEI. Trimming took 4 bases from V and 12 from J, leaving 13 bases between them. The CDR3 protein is CASSGGRDVQFF. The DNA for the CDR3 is TGTGCCAGCAGTGGGGGACGGGACGTGCAGTTCTTC.

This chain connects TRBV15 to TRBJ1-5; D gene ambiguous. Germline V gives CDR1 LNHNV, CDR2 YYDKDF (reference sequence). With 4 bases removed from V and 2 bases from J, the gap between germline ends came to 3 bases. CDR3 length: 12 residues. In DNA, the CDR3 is TGTGCCACCAGCATGGGCAATCAGCCCCAGCATTTT. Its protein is CATSMGNQPQHF.

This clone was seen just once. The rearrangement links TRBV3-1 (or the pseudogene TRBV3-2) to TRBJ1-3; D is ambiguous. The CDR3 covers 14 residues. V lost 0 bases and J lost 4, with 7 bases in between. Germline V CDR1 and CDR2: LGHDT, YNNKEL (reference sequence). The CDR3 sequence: CASSQDLGGNTIYF. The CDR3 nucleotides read TGTGCCAGCAGCCAAGATTTGGGGGGAAACACCATATATTTT.

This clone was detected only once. The CDR3 loop is CASSEQGKSGNTIYF. The CDR3 nucleotides read TGTGCCAGCAGTGAGCAAGGAAAATCTGGAAACACCATATATTTT. The gene calls are TRBV6-1 and TRBJ1-3; D is ambiguous. CDR1 and CDR2 from the germline V gene are MNHNS and SASEGT. This CDR3 is 15 amino acids long. Trimming cost V 3 bases and J 1 base, with 10 bases left between them.

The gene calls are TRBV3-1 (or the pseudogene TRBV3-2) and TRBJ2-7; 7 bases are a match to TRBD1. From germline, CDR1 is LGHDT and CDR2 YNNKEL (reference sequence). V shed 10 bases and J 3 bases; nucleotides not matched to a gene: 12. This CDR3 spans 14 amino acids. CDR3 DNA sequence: TGTGCCACCTCCGACAGGGAACTGGGCTACGAGCAGTACTTC. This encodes CATSDRELGYEQYF.

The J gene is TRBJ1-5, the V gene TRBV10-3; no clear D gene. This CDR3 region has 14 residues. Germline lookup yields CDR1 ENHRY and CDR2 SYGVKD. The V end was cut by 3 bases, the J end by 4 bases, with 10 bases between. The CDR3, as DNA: TGTGCCATCAGTGACGGGGTTAGTAATCAGCCCCAGCATTTT. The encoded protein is CAISDGVSNQPQHF.

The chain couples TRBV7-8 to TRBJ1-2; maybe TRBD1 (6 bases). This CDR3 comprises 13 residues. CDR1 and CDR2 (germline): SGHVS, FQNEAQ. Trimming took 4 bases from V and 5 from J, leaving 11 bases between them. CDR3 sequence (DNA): TGTGCCAGCAGCTCGGACAGTTTGTATGGCTACACCTTC. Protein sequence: CASSSDSLYGYTF.

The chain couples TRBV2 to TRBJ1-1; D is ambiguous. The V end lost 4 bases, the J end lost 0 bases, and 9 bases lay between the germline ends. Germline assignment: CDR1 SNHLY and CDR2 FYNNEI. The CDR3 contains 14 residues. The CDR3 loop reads CASSVGRLNTEAFF. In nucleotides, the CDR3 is TGTGCCAGCAGTGTGGGCAGGTTGAACACTGAAGCTTTCTTT.

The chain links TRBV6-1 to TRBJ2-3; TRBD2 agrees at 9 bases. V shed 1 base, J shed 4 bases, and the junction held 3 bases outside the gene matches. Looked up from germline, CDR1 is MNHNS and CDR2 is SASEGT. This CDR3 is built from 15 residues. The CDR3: CASSEDGTSPDTQYF. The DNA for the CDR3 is TGTGCCAGCAGTGAAGATGGGACTAGCCCAGATACGCAGTATTTT.

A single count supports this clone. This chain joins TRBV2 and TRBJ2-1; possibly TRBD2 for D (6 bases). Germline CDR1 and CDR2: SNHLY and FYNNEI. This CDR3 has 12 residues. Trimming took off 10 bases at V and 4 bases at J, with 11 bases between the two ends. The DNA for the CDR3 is TGTGCCATCGGGACTGAGTACAATGAGCAGTTCTTC. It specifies CAIGTEYNEQFF.

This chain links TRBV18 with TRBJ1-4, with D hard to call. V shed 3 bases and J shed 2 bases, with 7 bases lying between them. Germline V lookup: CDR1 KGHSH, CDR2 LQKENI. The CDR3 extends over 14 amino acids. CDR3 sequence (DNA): TGTGCCAGCTCACCGGGTGTGACTAATGAAAAACTGTTTTTT. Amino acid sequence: CASSPGVTNEKLFF.

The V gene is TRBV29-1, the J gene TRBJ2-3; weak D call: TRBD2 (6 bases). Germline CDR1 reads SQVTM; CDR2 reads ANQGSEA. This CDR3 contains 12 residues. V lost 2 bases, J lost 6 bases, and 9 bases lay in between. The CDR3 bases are TGCAGCGTTGAATGGGGGGAGGATACGCAGTATTTT. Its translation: CSVEWGEDTQYF.

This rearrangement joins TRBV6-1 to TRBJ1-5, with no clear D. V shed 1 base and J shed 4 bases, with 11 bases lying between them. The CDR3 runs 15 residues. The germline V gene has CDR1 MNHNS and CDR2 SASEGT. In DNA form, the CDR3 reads TGTGCCAGCAGTGAAGATCCAGCTTTAAATCAGCCCCAGCATTTT. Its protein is CASSEDPALNQPQHF.

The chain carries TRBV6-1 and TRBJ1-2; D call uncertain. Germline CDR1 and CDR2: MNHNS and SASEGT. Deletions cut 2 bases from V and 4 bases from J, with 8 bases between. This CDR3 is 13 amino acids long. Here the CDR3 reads CASSERGLYGYTF. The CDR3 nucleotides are TGTGCCAGCAGTGAAAGAGGGCTCTATGGCTACACCTTC.

CDR3 residues: CAGTGGRRTEAFF. The DNA of the CDR3 is TGTGCCGGCACCGGGGGGCGACGAACTGAAGCTTTCTTT. The chain has TRBV30 and TRBJ1-1; tentatively, D is TRBD1 (6 bases). Trimming took off 8 bases at V and 5 bases at J, with 18 bases between the two ends. This CDR3 is built from 13 residues. Germline values: CDR1 GTSNPN, CDR2 SVGIG (reference sequence).

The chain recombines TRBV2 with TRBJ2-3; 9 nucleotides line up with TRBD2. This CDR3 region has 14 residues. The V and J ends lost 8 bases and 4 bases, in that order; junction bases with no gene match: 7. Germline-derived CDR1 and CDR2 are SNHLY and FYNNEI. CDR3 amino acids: CASSAGGGADTQYF. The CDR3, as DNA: TGTGCCAGCTCGGCGGGAGGGGGGGCAGATACGCAGTATTTT.

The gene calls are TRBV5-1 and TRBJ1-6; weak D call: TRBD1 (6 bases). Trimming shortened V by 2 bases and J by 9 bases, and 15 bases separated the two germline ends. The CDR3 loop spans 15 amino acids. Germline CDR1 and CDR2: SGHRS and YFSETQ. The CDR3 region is CASSLEQGIGSPLHF. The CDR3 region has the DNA TGCGCCAGCAGCTTAGAACAGGGTATCGGTTCACCCCTCCACTTT.

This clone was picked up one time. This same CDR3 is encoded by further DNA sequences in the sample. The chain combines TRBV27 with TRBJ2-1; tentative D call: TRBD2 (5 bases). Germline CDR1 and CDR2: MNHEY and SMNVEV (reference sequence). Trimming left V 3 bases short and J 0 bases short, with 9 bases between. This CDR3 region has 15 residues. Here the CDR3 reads CASSLAGSSYNEQFF. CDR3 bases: TGTGCCAGCAGTTTGGCGGGTAGCTCCTACAATGAGCAGTTCTTC.

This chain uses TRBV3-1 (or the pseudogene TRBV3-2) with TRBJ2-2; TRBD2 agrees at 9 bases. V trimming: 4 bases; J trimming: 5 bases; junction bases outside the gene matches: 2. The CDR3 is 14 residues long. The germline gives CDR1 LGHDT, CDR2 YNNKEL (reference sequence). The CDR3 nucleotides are TGTGCCAGCAGCCCGCGGGGGGGGACCGGGGAGCTGTTTTTT. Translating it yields CASSPRGGTGELFF.

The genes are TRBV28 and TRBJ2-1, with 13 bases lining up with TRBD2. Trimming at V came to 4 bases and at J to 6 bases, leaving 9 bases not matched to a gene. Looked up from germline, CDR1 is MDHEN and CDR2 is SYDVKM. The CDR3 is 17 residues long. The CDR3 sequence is CASSSYKLAGGFNEQFF. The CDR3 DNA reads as TGTGCCAGCAGTTCCTACAAACTAGCGGGAGGGTTCAATGAGCAGTTCTTC.

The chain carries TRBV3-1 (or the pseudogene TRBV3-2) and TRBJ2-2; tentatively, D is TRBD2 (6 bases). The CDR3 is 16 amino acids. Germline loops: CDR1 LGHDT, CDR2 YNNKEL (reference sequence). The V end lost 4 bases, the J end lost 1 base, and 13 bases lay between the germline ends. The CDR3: CASSPGWGVNTGELFF. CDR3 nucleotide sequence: TGTGCCAGCAGCCCGGGGTGGGGGGTGAACACCGGGGAGCTGTTTTTT.

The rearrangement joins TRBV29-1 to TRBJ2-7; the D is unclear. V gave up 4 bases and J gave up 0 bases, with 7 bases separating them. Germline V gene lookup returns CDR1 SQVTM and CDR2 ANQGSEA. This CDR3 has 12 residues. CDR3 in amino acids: CSVGQSSYEQYF. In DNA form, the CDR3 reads TGCAGCGTTGGGCAGTCCTCCTACGAGCAGTACTTC.

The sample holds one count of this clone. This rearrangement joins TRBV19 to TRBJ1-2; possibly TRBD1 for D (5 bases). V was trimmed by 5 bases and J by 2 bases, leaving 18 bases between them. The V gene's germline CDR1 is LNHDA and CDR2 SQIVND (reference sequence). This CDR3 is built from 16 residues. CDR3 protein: CASSLSPGTLNYGYTF. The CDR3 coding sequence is TGTGCCAGTAGTCTCAGTCCCGGGACCTTGAACTATGGCTACACCTTC.

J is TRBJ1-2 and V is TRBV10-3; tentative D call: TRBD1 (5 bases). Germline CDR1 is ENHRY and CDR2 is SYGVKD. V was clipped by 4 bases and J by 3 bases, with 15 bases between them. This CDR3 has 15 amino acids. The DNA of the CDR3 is TGTGCCATCAGTGTCTCCGGGGGGAGGGACTATGGCTACACCTTC. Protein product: CAISVSGGRDYGYTF.

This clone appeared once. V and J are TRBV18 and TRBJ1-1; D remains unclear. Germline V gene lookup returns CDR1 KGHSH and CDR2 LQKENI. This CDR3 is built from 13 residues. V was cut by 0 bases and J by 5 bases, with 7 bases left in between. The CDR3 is CASSPPYGTEAFF. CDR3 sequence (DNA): TGTGCCAGCTCACCACCGTACGGGACTGAAGCTTTCTTT.

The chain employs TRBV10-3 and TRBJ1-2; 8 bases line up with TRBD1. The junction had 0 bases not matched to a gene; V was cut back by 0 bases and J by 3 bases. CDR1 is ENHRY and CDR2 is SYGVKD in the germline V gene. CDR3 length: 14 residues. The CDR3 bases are TGTGCCATCAGTGAGTCGGGACAGGACTATGGCTACACCTTC. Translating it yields CAISESGQDYGYTF.

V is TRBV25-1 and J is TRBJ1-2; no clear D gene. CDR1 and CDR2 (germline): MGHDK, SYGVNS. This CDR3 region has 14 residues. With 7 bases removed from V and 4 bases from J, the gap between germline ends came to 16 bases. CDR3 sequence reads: CASTLDPAVYGYTF. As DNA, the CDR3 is TGTGCCAGCACTTTGGACCCGGCGGTCTATGGCTACACCTTC.

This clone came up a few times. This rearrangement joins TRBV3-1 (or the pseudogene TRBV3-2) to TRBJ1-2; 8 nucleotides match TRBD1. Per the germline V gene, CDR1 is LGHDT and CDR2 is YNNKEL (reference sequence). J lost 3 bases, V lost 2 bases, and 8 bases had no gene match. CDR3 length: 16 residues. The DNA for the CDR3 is TGTGCCAGCAGCCAATTCAGGGCAGGGGGCCACTATGGCTACACCTTC. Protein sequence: CASSQFRAGGHYGYTF.

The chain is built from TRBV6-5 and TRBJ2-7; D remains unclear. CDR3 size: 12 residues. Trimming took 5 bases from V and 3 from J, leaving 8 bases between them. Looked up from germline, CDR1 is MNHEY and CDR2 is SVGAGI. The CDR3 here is CASSPRGYEQYF. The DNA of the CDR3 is TGTGCCAGCAGTCCCCGCGGCTACGAGCAGTACTTC.